This passage covers 14 T cell receptor beta chains from one sample sequenced in a study of cytomegalovirus exposure and HLA in healthy donors. The PCR was carried out with 60 Vbeta primers and 13 Jbeta primers. Only in-frame clones appear in the TCRdb table, and some are missing; sequencing was by immunoSEQ multiplex PCR. The repertoire holds about 94,000 clones, with about 76% as singletons. Sequences were obtained from PBMCs. The receptors come from a man aged 40-50 years in good health and CMV-seropositive.

There are a few counts of this clone. This rearrangement joins TRBV29-1 to TRBJ2-3, with a weak D call TRBD1 (6 bases). Trimming cost V 4 bases and J 4 bases, with 12 bases left between them. Germline V gene sequence: CDR1 SQVTM, CDR2 ANQGSEA. The CDR3 has 13 amino acids. CDR3 protein: CSVGIGQSDTQYF. For the CDR3, the DNA is TGCAGCGTTGGGATAGGACAGTCAGATACGCAGTATTTT.

The chain links TRBV10-3 to TRBJ1-2; 8 nucleotides align to TRBD1. The CDR3 loop spans 13 amino acids. V lost 0 bases, J lost 8 bases, and 2 bases stayed unmatched. The germline gives CDR1 ENHRY, CDR2 SYGVKD. DNA of the CDR3: TGTGCCATCAGTGAGTCCCCAGGGGGCGGCTACACCTTC. As protein: CAISESPGGGYTF.

The genes are TRBV29-1 and TRBJ2-7, with 9 bases matching TRBD1. The CDR3 spans 14 residues. The V segment lost 5 bases and the J segment 0 bases; nucleotides outside the gene matches: 5. CDR1 and CDR2 (germline): SQVTM, ANQGSEA. In DNA form, the CDR3 reads TGCAGCGTTTTGGACAGGGGCCACTCCTACGAGCAGTACTTC. Amino acid sequence: CSVLDRGHSYEQYF.

V gene TRBV7-9 combines with J gene TRBJ1-2; 9 bases line up with TRBD1. Looked up from germline, CDR1 is SEHNR and CDR2 is FQNEAQ (reference sequence). V gave up 0 bases and J gave up 0 bases; unmatched junction bases: 5. There are 17 residues in the CDR3. The CDR3 nucleotides are TGTGCCAGCAGCTTAGCCTCGGACAGGGGATCTAACTATGGCTACACCTTC. This gives the protein CASSLASDRGSNYGYTF.

CDR3 coding DNA: TGTGCCAGCCGACCTTTCCAGGGCGAAAATTCACCCCTCCACTTT. This encodes CASRPFQGENSPLHF. This sequence joins TRBV27 and TRBJ1-6, with TRBD1 as a possible D gene (5 bases). The CDR3 is 15 residues long. Per the germline V gene, CDR1 is MNHEY and CDR2 is SMNVEV (reference sequence). Trimming took off 8 bases at V and 7 bases at J, with 18 bases between the two ends.

The chain uses TRBV7-2 and TRBJ2-1; D perhaps matches TRBD1 (5 bases). Germline CDR1 reads SGHTA; CDR2 reads FQGNSA. The CDR3 covers 15 residues. The V gene lost 7 bases and the J gene lost 1 base, with 14 bases spanning the gap. In nucleotides, the CDR3 is TGTGCCAGCACCCCCGACAGTAGGTCCTACAATGAGCAGTTCTTC. Protein product: CASTPDSRSYNEQFF. Full variable domain (remainder filled in from reference TRBV7-2 and TRBJ2-1): GAGVSQSPSNKVTEKGKDVELRCDPISGHTALYWYRQSLGQGLEFLIYFQGNSAPDKSGLPSDRFSAERTGGSVSTLTIQRTQQEDSAVYLCASTPDSRSYNEQFFGPGTRLTVL.

V usage is TRBV6-6 and J usage is TRBJ2-5, with 9 nucleotides matching TRBD1. Germline V lookup: CDR1 MNHNY, CDR2 SVGAGI (reference sequence). V lost 5 bases to trimming and J lost 5 bases; unmatched junction nucleotides: 3. This CDR3 spans 13 amino acids. This CDR3 is CASSGTGRETQYF. The CDR3 DNA follows: TGTGCCAGCAGTGGGACAGGGCGGGAGACCCAGTACTTC.

The chain couples TRBV28 to TRBJ2-1, with 8 bases fitting TRBD2. Germline CDR1 and CDR2: MDHEN and SYDVKM. CDR3 length: 15 residues. The trim removed 1 base at V and 6 bases at J, leaving 5 bases unmatched. This CDR3 is CASSLLREGGNEQFF. CDR3 bases: TGTGCCAGCAGTTTATTACGGGAGGGAGGCAATGAGCAGTTCTTC.

This sequence joins TRBV6-5 and TRBJ2-7; 7 nucleotides agree with TRBD1. The germline gives CDR1 MNHEY, CDR2 SVGAGI. The CDR3 spans 11 residues. The J segment lost 8 bases and the V segment lost 5 bases, leaving 3 bases of the junction unmatched. The CDR3 reads CASSQGDQQYF. The DNA for the CDR3 is TGTGCCAGCAGTCAGGGGGACCAGCAGTACTTC.

This rearrangement joins TRBV6-6 to TRBJ1-1; D call uncertain. CDR1 is MNHNY and CDR2 is SVGAGI in the germline V gene (reference sequence). V lost 7 bases and J 4 bases, leaving 10 bases between the germline ends. This CDR3 spans 12 amino acids. The CDR3 protein is CASKELITEAFF. The CDR3 bases are TGTGCCAGCAAGGAACTAATCACTGAAGCTTTCTTT.

The V gene is TRBV19, the J gene TRBJ1-5; 7 bases are shared with TRBD1. Trimming cost V 6 bases and J 7 bases; bases outside gene matches: 6. Germline values: CDR1 LNHDA, CDR2 SQIVND (reference sequence). This CDR3 has 13 amino acids. As DNA, the CDR3 is TGTGCCAGTAGCGACAGGGTGGGCCAGCCCCAGCATTTT. It specifies CASSDRVGQPQHF.

V usage is TRBV20-1 and J usage is TRBJ2-3; no definite D call. Germline lookup yields CDR1 DFQATT and CDR2 SNEGSKA (reference sequence). This CDR3 region has 11 residues. DNA of the CDR3: TGCTTGGTCGCGGCCACAGATACGCAGTATTTT. Protein product: CLVAATDTQYF.

The chain is built from TRBV18 and TRBJ2-7; 8 nucleotides line up with TRBD1. Germline CDR1 and CDR2: KGHSH and LQKENI. After removal of 3 bases from V and 4 bases from J, the junction contained 8 bases not matched to a gene. The CDR3 is made up of 15 amino acids. The CDR3 sequence is CASSPAGGLEYEQYF. The CDR3 DNA reads TGTGCCAGCTCACCGGCAGGGGGCCTGGAATACGAGCAGTACTTC.

The DNA for the CDR3 is TGTGCCAGCAGTTTCCAATCCGAGTGGAACATTCAGTACTTC. As protein: CASSFQSEWNIQYF. The chain links TRBV27 to TRBJ2-4; the D is unclear. The CDR3 contains 14 residues. V lost 3 bases, J lost 7 bases, and 13 bases lay in between. Per germline, CDR1 MNHEY and CDR2 SMNVEV (reference sequence).